Each of the 14 T cell receptor beta chains below was sequenced from the same sample in a study of metastatic and nonmetastatic thyroid tumors. TCRdb re-called clones from the PCR reads using MiXCR. The sample includes around 25,000 clones, 10% to 15% of them seen just once. All patients reached thyroid surgery having received no treatment beforehand. The sequenced material came from blood. Receptors were obtained from a female donor with papillary thyroid cancer or a benign thyroid nodule (not recorded which). Some clones in this sample may be carry-over from other donors' samples.

The J gene is TRBJ2-7, the V gene TRBV18; 7 nucleotides match TRBD2. The CDR3 has 14 residues. The V and J ends lost 8 bases and 7 bases, in that order; junction bases with no gene match: 14. From germline, CDR1 is KGHSH and CDR2 LQKENI. The CDR3 spells CASTLAAHRGEQYF. DNA of the CDR3: TGTGCCAGCACGCTAGCGGCACACCGGGGGGAGCAGTACTTC.

This clone has at least ten counts. The chain combines TRBV18 with TRBJ1-3, with D possibly being TRBD1 (6 bases). CDR3 length: 18 residues. Germline CDR1 is KGHSH and CDR2 is LQKENI. V lost 0 bases, J lost 0 bases, and 15 bases lay in between. CDR3 residues: CASSPPAGEDRSGNTIYF. The CDR3 DNA reads as TGTGCCAGCTCACCACCGGCAGGGGAGGACCGCTCTGGAAACACCATATATTTT.

Points on this clone: A read error is possible here, since a much larger clone lies one base away. This chain joins TRBV6-5 and TRBJ1-4, with 10 positions matching TRBD1. Germline lookup yields CDR1 MNHEY and CDR2 SVGAGI. V shed 9 bases, J shed 8 bases, and the junction held 6 bases outside the gene matches. There are 13 residues in the CDR3. CDR3 sequence reads: CASDLDRGEKLFF. Written as DNA, the CDR3 is TGTGCCAGTGACCTGGACAGGGGGGAAAAACTGTTTTTT.

DNA of the CDR3: TGTGCCAGCAGCCAAGACAGCCCACGTAACAATGAGCAGTTCTTC. This encodes CASSQDSPRNNEQFF. The gene calls are TRBV4-2 and TRBJ2-1; D not resolved. Germline V CDR1 and CDR2: LGHNA, YNFKEQ. The V gene lost 0 bases and the J gene lost 5 bases, with 11 bases spanning the gap. This CDR3 has 15 residues.

The table lists this clone with many counts. J is TRBJ1-2 and V is TRBV27; no firm D call. V lost 4 bases and J 8 bases, leaving 14 bases between the germline ends. There are 13 residues in the CDR3. The germline V gene has CDR1 MNHEY and CDR2 SMNVEV (reference sequence). CDR3 sequence: CASSSQDFSGYTF. The CDR3, as DNA: TGTGCCAGCAGTTCCCAGGACTTCTCAGGCTACACCTTC.

This clone was observed many times. Written as DNA, the CDR3 is TGTGCCAGCAATACCGGGACTAGCGCCACAGATACGCAGTATTTT. Translation gives CASNTGTSATDTQYF. The chain has TRBV6-1 and TRBJ2-3; 10 bases agree with TRBD2. J lost 2 bases, V lost 7 bases, and 6 bases had no gene match. The CDR3 consists of 15 residues. The V gene's germline CDR1 is MNHNS and CDR2 SASEGT.

By proportion, this clone is medium-sized. The chain carries TRBV24-1 and TRBJ2-1; D gene uncertain. The CDR3 contains 16 residues. Trimming pared 3 bases from V and 0 bases from J, leaving 11 bases between. Germline assignment: CDR1 KGHDR and CDR2 SFDVKD. Here the CDR3 DNA reads TGTGCCACCAGTGATAGTTCTCCGAGCTCCTACAATGAGCAGTTCTTC. It encodes CATSDSSPSSYNEQFF.

This clone has ten or more counts. This chain joins TRBV5-4 and TRBJ2-7; the D gene is possibly TRBD2 (6 bases). Germline V gives CDR1 SGHNT, CDR2 YYREEE (reference sequence). Trimming stripped 1 base from V and 7 bases from J, with 15 bases between. This CDR3 spans 14 amino acids. This CDR3 reads CASSLRGSGGEQYF. Written as DNA, the CDR3 is TGTGCCAGCAGCTTGCGGGGCTCTGGGGGGGAGCAGTACTTC.

This clone was seen a handful of times. The chain couples TRBV27 to TRBJ2-1; 9 bases agree with TRBD2. The CDR3 is made up of 16 amino acids. The V segment lost 2 bases and the J segment 2 bases; nucleotides outside the gene matches: 4. Germline values: CDR1 MNHEY, CDR2 SMNVEV (reference sequence). In nucleotides, the CDR3 is TGTGCCAGCAGTTTAGTTAGCGGGAGCCCCTACAATGAGCAGTTCTTC. This sequence encodes CASSLVSGSPYNEQFF.

This clone was observed many times. The chain links TRBV28 to TRBJ2-2, with TRBD2 matching 7 bases. This CDR3 spans 15 amino acids. Losses at the gene ends were 5 bases for V and 4 bases for J; bases not matched to a gene: 7. Looked up from germline, CDR1 is MDHEN and CDR2 is SYDVKM. CDR3 loop: CASSQSGKSTGELFF. CDR3 sequence (DNA): TGTGCCAGCAGTCAAAGCGGGAAGAGCACCGGGGAGCTGTTTTTT. Based on the CDR3 plus reference TRBV28 and TRBJ2-2, the full variable domain is DVKVTQSSRYLVKRTGEKVFLECVQDMDHENMFWYRQDPGLGLRLIYFSYDVKMKEKGDIPEGYSVSREKKERFSLILESASTNQTSMYLCASSQSGKSTGELFFGEGSRLTVL.

Of note for this clone: The germline gene is not matched at one end of the junction; a read error may be the cause. J is TRBJ2-5 and V is TRBV5-4; TRBD2 agrees at 14 bases. This CDR3 region has 15 residues. Germline CDR1 SGHNT, CDR2 YYREEE (reference sequence). The CDR3 DNA sequence: TGTGCCATCAGCGCGGGACTAGCGGGAGTTGAGACCCAGTACTTC. This gives the protein CAISAGLAGVETQYF.

This clone was seen many times. V is TRBV12-3 or TRBV12-4 and J is TRBJ2-1, with D possibly matching TRBD1 (6 bases). The CDR3 runs 13 residues. Trimming removed 8 bases at V and 1 base at J, with 9 bases between. This CDR3 is CASATGSYNEQFF. The CDR3 coding sequence is TGTGCCAGCGCCACAGGGTCCTACAATGAGCAGTTCTTC.

This clone was seen at least ten times. The J gene is TRBJ1-1, the V gene TRBV6-2 or TRBV6-3, with TRBD1 matching 8 bases. The CDR3 covers 15 residues. Germline CDR1 is MNHEY and CDR2 is SVGEGT. V lost 2 bases, J lost 1 base, and 3 bases stayed unmatched. In DNA, the CDR3 is TGTGCCAGCAGTTACAGGGGGACAGGGAACACTGAAGCTTTCTTT. This codes for CASSYRGTGNTEAFF.

The sample holds many counts of this clone. V and J are TRBV15 and TRBJ2-3; no reliable D call. The CDR3 consists of 16 residues. V lost 3 bases and J lost 0, with 13 bases in between. In germline, CDR1 is LNHNV, CDR2 YYDKDF (reference sequence). In DNA form, the CDR3 reads TGTGCCACCAGCAGTGACCTAGTTACTAGCACAGATACGCAGTATTTT. Protein sequence: CATSSDLVTSTDTQYF.